One and the same sample provided the 17 T cell receptor beta chains below, sequenced in a study of blood T cell repertoires in COVID-19. The protocol was immunoSEQ multiplex PCR, while the TCRdb copy is restricted to in-frame clones and leaves out a portion. Of approximately 77,000 clones in the sample, 70% to 90% are singletons; the top ten hold 8.5% to 10%. Input material: peripheral blood. The receptor source for this set is a man aged 50 to 60 with COVID-19, enrolled during active disease.

J is TRBJ2-5 and V is TRBV5-1, with TRBD2 identical over 7 bases. The CDR3 runs 13 residues. Germline CDR1 is SGHRS and CDR2 is YFSETQ. Losses at the gene ends were 7 bases for V and 5 bases for J; bases not matched to a gene: 8. The chain's CDR3 is CASWGGGRETQYF. CDR3 DNA sequence: TGCGCCAGCTGGGGGGGAGGCAGGGAGACCCAGTACTTC.

The rearrangement uses TRBV7-9 and TRBJ2-1; possibly TRBD2 for D (7 bases). The CDR3 is 13 residues long. Germline CDR1 SEHNR, CDR2 FQNEAQ (reference sequence). V lost 6 bases and J 8 bases, leaving 14 bases between the germline ends. CDR3 bases: TGTGCCAGCAGGAACGAGGGGGGGCATGAGCAGTTCTTC. Its protein is CASRNEGGHEQFF.

The chain employs TRBV10-3 and TRBJ1-3, with no clear D. Germline CDR1 reads ENHRY; CDR2 reads SYGVKD. The CDR3 runs 15 residues. V was trimmed by 2 bases and J by 3 bases, leaving 11 bases between them. The CDR3, as DNA: TGTGCCATCAGTGAGGCCGCGGGAAGTGGAAACACCATATATTTT. This codes for CAISEAAGSGNTIYF.

The J gene is TRBJ1-1, the V gene TRBV5-4; the D gene is possibly TRBD1 (5 bases). The CDR3 is 16 amino acids. CDR1 is SGHNT, CDR2 YYREEE, per germline (reference sequence). The V end lost 0 bases, the J end lost 2 bases, and 14 bases lay between the germline ends. In DNA form, the CDR3 reads TGTGCCAGCAGCTTGGACAACAGGTGGAGAAACACTGAAGCTTTCTTT. Translating it yields CASSLDNRWRNTEAFF. Variable domain in full (rest from reference TRBV5-4 and TRBJ1-1): ETGVTQSPTHLIKTRGQQVTLRCSSQSGHNTVSWYQQALGQGPQFIFQYYREEENGRGNFPPRFSGLQFPNYSSELNVNALELDDSALYLCASSLDNRWRNTEAFFGQGTRLTVV.

This clone has more than one count but fewer than ten. The rearrangement joins TRBV7-9 to TRBJ1-4; 12 bases agree with TRBD1. V lost 6 bases and J lost 5; bases outside the gene matches: 7. Germline V gene sequence: CDR1 SEHNR, CDR2 FQNEAQ (reference sequence). The CDR3 loop spans 16 amino acids. The CDR3 loop is CASRPGTGGLNEKLFF. DNA of the CDR3: TGTGCCAGCAGACCCGGGACAGGGGGCCTAAATGAAAAACTGTTTTTT.

The chain is built from TRBV6-5 and TRBJ2-1, with 11 bases lining up with TRBD2. The length of the CDR3 is 15 residues. Trimming took 3 bases from V and 8 from J; bases not matched to a gene: 6. Germline assignment: CDR1 MNHEY and CDR2 SVGAGI. CDR3 region: CASSYVRLAGHEQFF. CDR3 DNA sequence: TGTGCCAGCAGTTATGTGCGACTAGCGGGACATGAGCAGTTCTTC.

This sequence joins TRBV9 and TRBJ2-2, with no clear D. CDR3 length: 16 amino acids. Trimming left V 3 bases short and J 2 bases short, with 14 bases between. Germline CDR1 reads SGDLS; CDR2 reads YYNGEE. CDR3 amino acids: CASSDSTNYNTGELFF. CDR3 DNA: TGTGCCAGCAGCGACTCTACTAACTACAACACCGGGGAGCTGTTTTTT.

This clone was recorded only once. The chain employs TRBV18 and TRBJ1-4, with 7 bases identical to TRBD1. The CDR3 covers 14 residues. Trimming removed 5 bases from V and 6 bases from J; junction bases left unmatched: 6. Germline V lookup: CDR1 KGHSH, CDR2 LQKENI. This CDR3 reads CASSTRGKDEKLFF. CDR3 DNA sequence: TGTGCCAGCTCAACCAGGGGGAAGGATGAAAAACTGTTTTTT.

The chain joins TRBV5-1 to TRBJ2-5, with TRBD1 matching 10 bases. Germline V gene data show CDR1 as SGHRS and CDR2 as YFSETQ. CDR3 length: 15 amino acids. Trimming took 3 bases from V and 6 from J; bases not matched to a gene: 8. For the CDR3, the DNA is TGCGCCAGCAGCTGGCAGACAGGGGGCGGTCAGACCCAGTACTTC. Its translation is CASSWQTGGGQTQYF.

V and J are TRBV4-3 and TRBJ2-5; TRBD1 aligns across 9 bases. Germline CDR1 is LGHNA and CDR2 is YSLEER. The V gene end was trimmed by 0 bases and the J gene end by 7 bases; junction bases not matched to a gene: 6. This CDR3 spans 15 amino acids. The DNA for the CDR3 is TGCGCCAGCAGCCAAGATTTTGGACAGGGGAGGACCCAGTACTTC. Translating gives CASSQDFGQGRTQYF.

Written as DNA, the CDR3 is TGTGCCAGCAGTTACGGGACAGGCGTCTCTGGAAACACCATATATTTT. This sequence encodes CASSYGTGVSGNTIYF. This chain uses TRBV6-5 with TRBJ1-3; 8 bases are a match to TRBD1. The length of the CDR3 is 16 residues. Germline V gene lookup returns CDR1 MNHEY and CDR2 SVGAGI. The trim removed 2 bases at V and 0 bases at J, leaving 3 bases unmatched.

This chain connects TRBV2 to TRBJ2-7, with a tentative D call TRBD2 (7 bases). The V and J ends lost 7 bases and 7 bases respectively, with 17 bases between them. CDR1 is SNHLY, CDR2 FYNNEI, per germline. The CDR3 runs to 13 residues. The CDR3 sequence is CASTWGGHREQYF. The CDR3 DNA is TGTGCCAGCACCTGGGGGGGACATAGGGAGCAGTACTTC.

Here the CDR3 DNA reads TGTGCCAGCAGCCAAGTATCTTCCACCGGGGAGCTGTTTTTT. Its protein is CASSQVSSTGELFF. This chain connects TRBV3-1 (or the pseudogene TRBV3-2) to TRBJ2-2, with D unresolved. Germline V gene data show CDR1 as LGHDT and CDR2 as YNNKEL (reference sequence). This CDR3 has 14 residues. V shed 1 base and J shed 4 bases, with 7 bases lying between them.

CDR3 sequence: CASSLRPSGTGNTEAFF. The CDR3 bases are TGTGCCAGCAGTCTCCGCCCCTCCGGGACAGGGAACACTGAAGCTTTCTTT. V and J are TRBV27 and TRBJ1-1, with TRBD1 identical over 8 bases. This CDR3 spans 17 amino acids. V lost 5 bases, J lost 1 base, and 12 bases stayed unmatched. Germline V lookup: CDR1 MNHEY, CDR2 SMNVEV (reference sequence).

V gene TRBV6-5 combines with J gene TRBJ1-6; 7 bases agree with TRBD1. Germline V CDR1 and CDR2: MNHEY, SVGAGI. The CDR3 sequence is 14 residues long. Trimming removed 6 bases from V and 5 bases from J; junction bases left unmatched: 4. The chain's CDR3 is CASRDTGDNSPLHF. CDR3 nucleotide sequence: TGTGCCAGCAGGGATACAGGGGATAATTCACCCCTCCACTTT.

This clone was seen once. CDR3 bases: TGTGCCTGGAGTGAACGACAGGGTAACCAAGAGACCCAGTACTTC. It yields the protein CAWSERQGNQETQYF. This chain joins TRBV30 and TRBJ2-5; 7 bases fit TRBD1. There are 15 residues in the CDR3. V lost 1 base to trimming and J lost 0 bases; unmatched junction nucleotides: 5. Germline CDR1 reads GTSNPN; CDR2 reads SVGIG (reference sequence).

The chain is built from TRBV9 and TRBJ2-3; tentatively, D is TRBD2 (6 bases). The CDR3 consists of 14 residues. Deletions cut 2 bases from V and 2 bases from J, with 9 bases between. Germline V gene lookup returns CDR1 SGDLS and CDR2 YYNGEE. This CDR3 is CASSVGDFTDTQYF. As DNA, the CDR3 is TGTGCCAGCAGCGTGGGGGACTTCACAGATACGCAGTATTTT. The full variable domain, with the rest looked up from reference TRBV9 and TRBJ2-3, is DSGVTQTPKHLITATGQRVTLRCSPRSGDLSVYWYQQSLDQGLQFLIQYYNGEERAKGNILERFSAQQFPDLHSELNLSSLELGDSALYFCASSVGDFTDTQYFGPGTRLTVL.